A selection of T cell receptor beta chains follows, all from one sample in a study of blood T cell repertoires in COVID-19. The assay was immunoSEQ multiplex PCR, and TCRdb's table has in-frame clones only and misses some. The sample has 88,000 or so clones; approximately 82% are singletons. The sample comprised peripheral blood. These receptors all come from a human donor in a cohort sampled during active COVID-19. Each CDR3 is given with its conserved first and last residue.

CDR3 length	V gene	J gene	CDR3 protein
13	TRBV5-4	TRBJ2-7	CASSTIQGREQYF
13	TRBV5-1	TRBJ1-4	CASSVGPDEKLFF
17	TRBV11-3	TRBJ2-1	CASSSSQFSGGRPEQFF
18	TRBV28	TRBJ1-3	CASTSGTGEATLGNTIYF
13	TRBV5-1	TRBJ1-2	CASSSRDSYGYTF
14	TRBV19	TRBJ1-1	CASSRQGARTEAFF
15	TRBV28	TRBJ2-1	CASSLPGGSYNEQFF
17	TRBV3-1/TRBV3-2	TRBJ2-2	CASSPVPTGGGNGELFF
24	TRBV7-3	TRBJ2-3	CASSLTADPGGAGVTSRGTDTQYF
11	TRBV7-3	TRBJ2-3	CASSSTDTQYF
14	TRBV30	TRBJ2-5	CAWAGTYPGETQYF
13	TRBV7-9	TRBJ1-1	CASRFTGGIQAFF
15	TRBV9	TRBJ2-2	CASSELAADTGELFF
15	TRBV5-6	TRBJ2-2	CASSLRRLNTGELFF
15	TRBV6-5	TRBJ2-7	CASSYRGQGAREQYF
12	TRBV28	TRBJ1-5	CASSSGGQPQHF
15	TRBV5-4	TRBJ1-2	CASSLDRTLFSGYTF
14	TRBV19	TRBJ1-1	CASSFRGSGPEAFF
13	TRBV3-1/TRBV3-2	TRBJ2-7	CASSLIGGYEQYF
14	TRBV9	TRBJ1-1	CASSPQGQNTEAFF
15	TRBV4-2	TRBJ2-5	CASSDRPGQQETQYF
15	TRBV6-5	TRBJ2-2	CASSHRDGGGLELFF
15	TRBV2	TRBJ2-3	CASRAGQINTDTQYF
15	TRBV7-2	TRBJ1-1	CASSLDAGRSTEAFF
16	TRBV24-1	TRBJ2-5	CATSDDDRGGRETQYF
14	TRBV7-3	TRBJ1-2	CASSLLGGFDGYTF
13	TRBV7-9	TRBJ1-1	CASSLPVNTEAFF
14	TRBV28	TRBJ1-1	CASSLGGLNTEAFF
15	TRBV28	TRBJ1-3	CAHPRGTISGNTIYF
17	TRBV14	TRBJ1-6	CASSQDLGGLYNSPLHF
13	TRBV24-1	TRBJ1-1	CATSDSEYTEAFF
15	TRBV5-1	TRBJ2-3	CASSSDGGSRDTQYF
11	TRBV2	TRBJ2-1	CASSPLYEQFF
14	TRBV2	TRBJ2-1	CASTPGTSEIEQFF
15	TRBV6-1	TRBJ1-5	CASSDRAGSNQPQHF
13	TRBV30	TRBJ2-3	CAWSRAGSDTQYF
14	TRBV4-2	TRBJ1-6	CASSYRAENSPLHF
14	TRBV7-9	TRBJ2-7	CASSSGGGNAEQYF
13	TRBV29-1	TRBJ1-5	CSVGQSFNQPQHF
14	TRBV5-5	TRBJ1-6	CASSLNALDSPLHF
13	TRBV19	TRBJ1-2	CASSPYRDEGYTF
14	TRBV18	TRBJ2-3	CASSQERFRDTQYF
14	TRBV5-4	TRBJ1-2	CASSPGQGRWGYTF
17	TRBV28	TRBJ1-1	CASSSPLFGTMNTEAFF
14	TRBV7-8	TRBJ2-7	CASSYGGPAYEQYF
12	TRBV3-1/TRBV3-2	TRBJ1-2	CASSRTGRGYTF
15	TRBV18	TRBJ2-7	CASSPPGQGTYEQYF
15	TRBV28	TRBJ1-2	CASSFSRGNPPGYTF
16	TRBV28	TRBJ1-5	CASTPGGASGNQPQHF